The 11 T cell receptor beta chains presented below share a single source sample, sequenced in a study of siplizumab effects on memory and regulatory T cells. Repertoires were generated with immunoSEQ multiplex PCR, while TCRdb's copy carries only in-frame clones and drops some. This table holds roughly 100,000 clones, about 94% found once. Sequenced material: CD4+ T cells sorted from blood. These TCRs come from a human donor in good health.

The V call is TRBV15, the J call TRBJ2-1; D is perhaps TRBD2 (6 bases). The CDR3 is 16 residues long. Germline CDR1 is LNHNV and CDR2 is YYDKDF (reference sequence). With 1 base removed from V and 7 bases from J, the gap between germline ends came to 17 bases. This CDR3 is CATSRGPDYLTNEQFF. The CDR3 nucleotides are TGTGCCACCAGCAGAGGGCCGGACTACCTCACTAATGAGCAGTTCTTC. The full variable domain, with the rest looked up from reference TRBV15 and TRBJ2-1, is DAMVIQNPRYQVTQFGKPVTLSCSQTLNHNVMYWYQQKSSQAPKLLFHYYDKDFNNEADTPDNFQSRRPNTSFCFLDIRSPGLGDTAMYLCATSRGPDYLTNEQFFGPGTRLTVL.

The CDR3 reads CASRTSGTNTGELFF. CDR3 nucleotide sequence: TGTGCCAGTAGGACTAGCGGTACGAACACCGGGGAGCTGTTTTTT. V is TRBV19 and J is TRBJ2-2; 9 bases are shared with TRBD2. This CDR3 is 15 amino acids long. Per the germline V gene, CDR1 is LNHDA and CDR2 is SQIVND (reference sequence). Trimming took 6 bases from V and 0 from J; bases not matched to a gene: 2. Full variable domain (outside the CDR3, taken from reference TRBV19 and TRBJ2-2): DGGITQSPKYLFRKEGQNVTLSCEQNLNHDAMYWYRQDPGQGLRLIYYSQIVNDFQKGDIAEGYSVSREKKESFPLTVTSAQKNPTAFYLCASRTSGTNTGELFFGEGSRLTVL.

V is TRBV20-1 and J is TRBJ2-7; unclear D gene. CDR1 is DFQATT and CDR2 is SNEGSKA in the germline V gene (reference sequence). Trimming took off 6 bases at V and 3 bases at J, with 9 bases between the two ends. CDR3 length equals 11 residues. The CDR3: CSAPLGYEQYF. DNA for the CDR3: TGCAGTGCCCCACTGGGCTACGAGCAGTACTTC.

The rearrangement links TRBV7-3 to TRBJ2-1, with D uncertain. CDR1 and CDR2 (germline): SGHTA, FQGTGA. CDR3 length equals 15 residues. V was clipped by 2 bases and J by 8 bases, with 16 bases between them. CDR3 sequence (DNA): TGTGCCAGCAGCTTAGGCCCGCTACGAAGAGATGAGCAGTTCTTC. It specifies CASSLGPLRRDEQFF.

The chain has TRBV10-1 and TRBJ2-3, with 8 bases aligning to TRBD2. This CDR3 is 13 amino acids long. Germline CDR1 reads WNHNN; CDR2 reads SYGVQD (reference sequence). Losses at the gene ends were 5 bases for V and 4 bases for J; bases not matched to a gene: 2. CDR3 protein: CASSRGGSDTQYF. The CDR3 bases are TGCGCCAGCAGTCGGGGGGGGTCAGATACGCAGTATTTT.

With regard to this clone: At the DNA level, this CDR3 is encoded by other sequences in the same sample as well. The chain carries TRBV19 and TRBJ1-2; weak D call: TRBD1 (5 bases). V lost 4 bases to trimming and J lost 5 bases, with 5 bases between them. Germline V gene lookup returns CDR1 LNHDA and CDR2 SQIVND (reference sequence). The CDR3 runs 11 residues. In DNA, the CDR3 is TGTGCCAGTAGTAGGGGGTATGGCTACACCTTC. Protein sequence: CASSRGYGYTF.

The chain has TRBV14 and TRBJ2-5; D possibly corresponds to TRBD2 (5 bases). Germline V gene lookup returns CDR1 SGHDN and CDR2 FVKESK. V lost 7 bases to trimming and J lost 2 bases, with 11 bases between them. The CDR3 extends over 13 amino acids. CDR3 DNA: TGTGCCAGCAATCATCCGGGACAAGAGACCCAGTACTTC. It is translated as CASNHPGQETQYF.

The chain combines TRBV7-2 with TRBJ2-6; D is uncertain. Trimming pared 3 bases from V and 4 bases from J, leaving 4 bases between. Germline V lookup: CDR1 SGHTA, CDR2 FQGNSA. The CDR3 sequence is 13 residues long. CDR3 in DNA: TGTGCCAGCAGCTTTTGGGGGGCCAACGTCCTGACTTTC. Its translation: CASSFWGANVLTF.

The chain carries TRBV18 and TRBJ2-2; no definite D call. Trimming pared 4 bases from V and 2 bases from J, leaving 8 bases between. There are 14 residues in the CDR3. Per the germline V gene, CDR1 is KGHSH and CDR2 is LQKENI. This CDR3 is CASSRDRNTGELFF. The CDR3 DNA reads TGTGCCAGCTCACGAGACCGTAACACCGGGGAGCTGTTTTTT.

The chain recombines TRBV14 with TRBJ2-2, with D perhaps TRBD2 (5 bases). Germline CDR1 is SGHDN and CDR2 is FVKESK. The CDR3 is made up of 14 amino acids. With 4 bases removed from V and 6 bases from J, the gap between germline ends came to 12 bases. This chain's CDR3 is CASSRTFIPGELFF. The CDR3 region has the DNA TGTGCCAGCAGCCGGACTTTTATCCCCGGGGAGCTGTTTTTT.

CDR3 loop: CASSGTLNTGELFF. CDR3 DNA sequence: TGTGCCAGCAGCGGGACTTTGAACACCGGGGAGCTGTTTTTT. V gene TRBV27 combines with J gene TRBJ2-2; TRBD2 might be the D (6 bases). From germline, CDR1 is MNHEY and CDR2 SMNVEV (reference sequence). Trimming left V 6 bases short and J 1 base short, with 9 bases between. The CDR3 has 14 residues.